This entry features one T cell receptor beta chain sequence. This clonotype was found many times. Its antigen is not yet known. No much larger clonotype is one base removed from it; base qualities were not supplied. This entry is derived from a study of HIV-infected patients and healthy controls (dated by TCRdb to between 2013 and 2015). Background for the entire study: CD4 counts rose modestly but significantly in most of the 16 patients after three months of therapy, yet stayed below normal ranges. The CD4:CD8 ratio rose slightly, whereas CD8 counts showed no consistent shift during early therapy. An undetectable viral load was attained by 11 of 16 patients by the second bleed and by all patients after a further year of therapy. Patients exhibited no overall T-cell lymphocytopenia, and total CDR3 counts per chain were not significantly different from those of controls. The study asked whether deep sequencing of the TCR repertoire from small blood samples of HIV patients could detect immune perturbation and reconstitution. What the authors observed across the whole study: Only sixteen HIV-infected individuals were processed, which the authors considered a major limit on how widely the findings apply. During therapy, a significant decrease in frequency was seen for HIV-associated CDR3s, whereas no significant change was found for CMV-associated CDR3s, although most of them became more frequent. The pairing of alpha and beta chains was not determined in the samples. In size-matched repertoire data, the apparent post-therapy recovery of the Gini index in HIV-infected patients was not replicated. In the study, no determination of donor HLA types was made. Comparisons were complicated by unequal numbers of distinct sequences between patients and controls, and rare events from HIV-infected data were overweighted by size-matching. The study cohorts differed slightly in age and sex profile, but those differences did not account for the observed differences in diversity. Treated samples reflected only two to four months of therapy, arguably too short to observe immune reconstitution given low adult thymic output. MAIT cell alpha-chain CDR3s were found at high frequency in healthy controls but were severely depleted in HIV+ repertoires. Both the Jaccard index and the count of highly shared sequences showed that healthy controls shared more CDR3s between individuals than HIV+ patients did. Compared with untreated HIV+ repertoires, healthy control repertoires had roughly threefold more distinct CDR3s and higher Shannon diversity. The use of whole blood limited sequencing depth and precluded separation of the dynamics of distinct T-cell subpopulations. Compared with controls, HIV-infected patients showed significantly different mean usage of eight alpha and eight beta V genes. Significantly higher mean Gini indices were seen in HIV-infected repertoires than in controls, possibly reflecting oligoclonality.

The study collected follow-up blood from HIV-infected patients roughly three months, about 14 weeks, after antiretroviral therapy began. Whole blood was used without fractionating the cells, so the repertoire represented all peripheral T cells without sorting. An approximately 2.5 ml sample of peripheral blood was drawn into Tempus tubes for RNA extraction. Treatment interruptions were among the grounds for excluding patients from enrollment, as were febrile or AIDS-related illness, tumors, hepatitis B or C coinfection, immunomodulatory therapy and recent vaccination. Residual genomic DNA was removed with the TURBO-DNase kit and globin mRNA was depleted with GLOBINclear. Reverse transcription of 400 to 650 ng RNA was performed with SuperScript III using primers directed against the alpha and beta constant regions. Separate alpha and beta chain libraries were generated by chain-specific third strand synthesis with multiplexing indices. In the protocol, all rearrangements within a chain were amplified with a single primer pair so that primer bias was avoided, and molecular barcodes were added to each cDNA molecule. T4 RNA Ligase 1 joined purified cDNA to a 5' RACE adapter that carried a random hexamer and the SP2 sequencing primer site. Second strand synthesis was primed from the SP2 site with Phusion polymerase, using slow temperature ramps to favor optimal annealing. Two random hexamer sequences, both added before amplification and joined together, made up the 12-nucleotide barcode of each molecule. An amplification PCR of about 23 cycles with P5s and P7 primers came after a short first PCR that had added P5 and P7 adapter elements plus a second index. The libraries went through around 28 PCR cycles in total, were quantified on a Qubit, were sized on a Bioanalyzer, and were diluted to roughly 4 nM. Normalized libraries were sequenced on an Illumina MiSeq with 2 x 250 paired-end kits. MinElute columns were the means by which the reverse transcription reactions were cleaned up, and the reactions were eluted into 10 ul Tris-Cl. Adapter ligations were incubated for 23 hours at 16 degrees C and subsequently purified with AMPure XP beads at a 1:1 ratio. The authors' analysis ran thus. A modified Decombinator that output V, J, insert and barcode information was used to process the demultiplexed FASTQ files. Sequences sharing a barcode but differing from the dominant sequence were discarded as errors, and barcodes clustered at Levenshtein distance 3 were counted to estimate original cDNA molecules. For downstream analyses, the R packages ineq, vegan, igraph and RCytoscape were used, along with IMGT nomenclature and CDR3 definitions. The authors computed V gene usage over distinct sequences and counted each TCR a single time to avoid skew from clonal expansion. Whenever two unique CDR3 amino acid sequences within a donor differed by a single Levenshtein edit, similarity networks linked them. In the repertoires, a search was made for a compiled set of published HIV-specific CDR3s (more than 90 alpha, 650 to 750 beta) and CMV-specific CDR3s (under 14 alpha, 240 or so beta). Lower sequence numbers were not the cause of the decreased diversity in patients, as random subsampling to size-matched repertoires showed. Clones were called with MiXCR by TCRdb after fastp trimmed the public reads at Q25, and only in-frame beta chains were retained. Each CDR3 protein gets just one entry, which takes the most common genes and DNA from the rows behind it. TCRdb assigned the V and J calls; the authors' analysis was not used. The sample table contains 5,500 to 8,000 distinct CDR3 sequences; only one count was recorded for around 9.3% of them. The ten largest clones represent roughly 20% of the sample.

The germline V gene (reference sequence) sets CDR1 to DFQATT and CDR2 to SNEGSKA. CDR3 length: 15 amino acids, cysteine to phenylalanine. The sequence is cut down to CDR3 DNA, 45 bases in frame from base 1. V loses 5 bases, J loses 5 bases, and the germline ends lie 18 bases apart. This sequence originates from an adult with HIV infection. The chain couples TRBV20-1 to TRBJ2-2; the D gene cannot be resolved reliably. The sample was blood, taken during antiretroviral therapy. The CDR3 reads CSAYDPGQQTGELFF. In nucleotide form, the sequence is TGCAGTGCTTACGACCCCGGCCAGCAGACCGGGGAGCTGTTTTTT.